A single sample gave rise to the 2 T cell receptor beta chains below, sequenced in a study of cytomegalovirus exposure and HLA in healthy donors. Primers: 60 Vbeta forward and 13 Jbeta reverse. Data came from immunoSEQ multiplex PCR; TCRdb stores just in-frame clones and leaves some out. The sample yields 120,000 or so clones, over 60% seen once. The sequencing sample was made of PBMCs. Source of these receptors: a woman aged 40 to 50 in good health and CMV-seropositive.

The chain couples TRBV5-1 to TRBJ2-7, with D possibly matching TRBD2 (6 bases). Germline V gene data show CDR1 as SGHRS and CDR2 as YFSETQ. CDR3 length equals 14 residues. V lost 1 base, J lost 4 bases, and 12 bases lay in between. Here the CDR3 DNA reads TGCGCCAGCAGCTTGAGTTCAGGGAGGTACGAGCAGTACTTC. Translation: CASSLSSGRYEQYF.

V gene TRBV13 combines with J gene TRBJ1-3; D gene ambiguous. Deletions cut 0 bases from V and 0 bases from J, with 9 bases between. The CDR3 consists of 16 residues. Germline CDR1 PRHDT, CDR2 FYEKMQ (reference sequence). The CDR3 loop is CASSLGLQLSGNTIYF. The DNA for the CDR3 is TGTGCCAGCAGCTTAGGCCTACAGCTCTCTGGAAACACCATATATTTT.